What follows are 4 T cell receptor beta chains derived from one specimen sequenced in a study of cytomegalovirus exposure and HLA in healthy donors (dated by TCRdb to 2016 to 2017). The library was prepared using the immunoSEQ multiplex PCR assay. TCRdb took this table from immuneACCESS and kept in-frame rearrangements with V and J called. Such tables lack part of the clones; where checked against another copy, unresolved V genes explain under half of the gap, and the rest is unexplained. A total of 60,000 to 80,000 clones appear in this sample, approximately 86% of them only once. Of the sample, about 3% falls within the top ten clones. The specimen sequenced was PBMCs. The receptors were sampled from a man aged 30 to 45 in good health and CMV-seronegative.

The genes are TRBV7-6 and TRBJ2-3; no definite D call. Trimming took off 2 bases at V and 7 bases at J, with 10 bases between the two ends. Germline V gene data show CDR1 as SGHVS and CDR2 as FNYEAQ. This CDR3 is 13 amino acids long. CDR3 nucleotides: TGTGCCAGCAGCTTATCCGATGCGTATACGCAGTATTTT. Its translation: CASSLSDAYTQYF.

This chain joins TRBV18 and TRBJ2-1; D is ambiguous. V lost 2 bases to trimming and J lost 8 bases, with 13 bases between them. The CDR3 is made up of 14 amino acids. CDR1 and CDR2 (germline): KGHSH, LQKENI. In DNA, the CDR3 is TGTGCCAGCTCACCAGGGCAGTCCTTGGATGAGCAGTTCTTC. Translating it yields CASSPGQSLDEQFF.

The chain is built from TRBV15 and TRBJ2-3, with D unclear. V gave up 2 bases and J gave up 2 bases, with 11 bases separating them. This CDR3 spans 15 amino acids. Germline CDR1 is LNHNV and CDR2 is YYDKDF (reference sequence). This CDR3 reads CATSRPSSLTDTQYF. The CDR3 DNA sequence: TGTGCCACCAGCAGACCCTCTTCCCTCACAGATACGCAGTATTTT. Full variable domain (outside the CDR3, taken from reference TRBV15 and TRBJ2-3): DAMVIQNPRYQVTQFGKPVTLSCSQTLNHNVMYWYQQKSSQAPKLLFHYYDKDFNNEADTPDNFQSRRPNTSFCFLDIRSPGLGDTAMYLCATSRPSSLTDTQYFGPGTRLTVL.

The V call is TRBV18, the J call TRBJ2-7, with unresolved D. This CDR3 is 14 amino acids long. Germline loops: CDR1 KGHSH, CDR2 LQKENI. V was cut by 0 bases and J by 2 bases, with 8 bases left in between. CDR3: CASSPPSKTYEQYF. CDR3 sequence (DNA): TGTGCCAGCTCACCACCGTCTAAAACCTACGAGCAGTACTTC. Full variable domain (outside the CDR3, taken from reference TRBV18 and TRBJ2-7): NAGVMQNPRHLVRRRGQEARLRCSPMKGHSHVYWYRQLPEEGLKFMVYLQKENIIDESGMPKERFSAEFPKEGPSILRIQQVVRGDSAAYFCASSPPSKTYEQYFGPGTRLTVT.